The 4 T cell receptor beta chains below all came from one sample that was sequenced in a study of blood T cells in healthy people across ages. Through a sample-barcoded 5' primer and a J-beta primer mix, a second PCR was run for 7 to 11 cycles. TCRdb passed the 5' RACE reads through MiXCR, listing each CDR3 protein once. The sample lists about 1.8 million distinct CDR3 sequences; around 50% were seen once. Input material: blood. These receptors were collected from a woman in her 40s in good health.

In this sample, this clonotype turned up once. The V and J genes are TRBV5-1 and TRBJ1-1; tentatively, D is TRBD1 (5 bases). The germline V and J ends were trimmed by 3 bases and 1 base, with 16 bases remaining between them. This CDR3 region has 16 residues. From germline, CDR1 is SGHRS and CDR2 YFSETQ. The CDR3 DNA sequence: TGCGCCAGCAGCTGGGGACCCGCAGGGAAGAACACTGAAGCTTTCTTT. Residues: CASSWGPAGKNTEAFF.

This clonotype turned up a few times. The chain recombines TRBV7-2 with TRBJ2-5, with D possibly being TRBD2 (6 bases). The CDR3 length is 14 residues. V lost 3 bases and J lost 2, with 10 bases in between. Germline V gene lookup returns CDR1 SGHTA and CDR2 FQGNSA. The DNA of the CDR3 is TGTGCCAGCAGCTTCCGGGACTTACAAGAGACCCAGTACTTC. Translating gives CASSFRDLQETQYF.

The chain joins TRBV12-3 or TRBV12-4 to TRBJ1-2, with TRBD1 identical over 11 bases. Trimming took 6 bases from V and 3 from J; bases not matched to a gene: 3. There are 14 residues in the CDR3. The CDR3 spells CASSGQGADYGYTF. CDR3 in DNA: TGTGCCAGCAGCGGACAGGGGGCGGACTATGGCTACACCTTC.

The chain joins TRBV4-1 to TRBJ2-7, with no clear D. Trimming shortened V by 4 bases and J by 2 bases, and 12 bases separated the two germline ends. Germline CDR1 and CDR2: MGHRA and YSYEKL. The CDR3 extends over 14 amino acids. The CDR3 is CASSPIPRTYEQYF. Here the CDR3 DNA reads TGCGCCAGCAGCCCGATCCCAAGGACCTACGAGCAGTACTTC.